A single TCR beta chain is shown here with its context. Its antigen is not yet known. No qualities accompany the bases; no much larger clone lies one base away. Healthy HIV-negative adults with no recently reported acute infections or vaccinations were included as donors. Every donor was a Caucasian adult living in Nashville, Tennessee, USA. Magnetic negative selection was used to enrich CD4+ T cells, after which naive cells were positively selected on CD45RA and the negative fraction became the memory subset. After blood collection by leukapheresis, PBMCs were isolated using Ficoll-Histopaque density gradient centrifugation and then cryopreserved in the vapor phase of liquid nitrogen. Analytical flow cytometry was used to check the purity and quantity of each magnetically sorted T cell population. Genomic DNA was isolated from each sorted fraction and quantified by UV absorbance on a Nanodrop 2000c.

As encoded in the germline V gene, CDR1 is SGHRS while CDR2 is YFSETQ. Spanning cysteine to phenylalanine, the CDR3 consists of 15 amino acids. Of all the DNA, just the CDR3 is kept, 45 bases in frame from base 1. The junction shows trimming of 1 base on V and 5 bases on J, and the gene matches do not reach 5 bases of it. This specimen belongs to a study of shared clonotypes between healthy human individuals (dated by TCRdb to between 2020 and 2021). General notes on the study: A few men and two women, aged 18 to 49 years, made up the cohort. For each donor, CD4 naive and CD4 memory were each given three plates, CD8 naive was given two plates, and CD8 memory was given one plate. To estimate repertoire size and how much clonotypes are shared between individuals, the study performed deep sequencing of blood TCR repertoires from roughly five healthy adults. Libraries were prepared and TCR repertoires were sequenced by different laboratories using diverse techniques, in order to increase sequencing depth and limit assay-specific biases. Between about 0.94 and 8.9 billion PBMCs per donor were obtained by leukapheresis. Broad study findings and their caveats: Naive subsets generally had larger estimated clonotype richness than memory subsets. Compared with non-shared clonotypes, clonotypes shared by all four sorted-subset donors had higher generation probabilities. Sharing across several donors was observed for about 5% of naive CD4, around 3.5% of naive CD8, roughly 2.3% of memory CD4, and about 0.4% of memory CD8 clonotypes. Because the study included a small number of donors, the genetic and exposure-history diversity represented was limited. Pairwise subsampling led to the expectation that sequencing depth would affect the degree of clonotype sharing among donors. Sampling was restricted to blood, and TCR repertoires in tissues likely differ from the TCR repertoires found in blood. Incomplete sequencing was indicated by rarefaction of sorted-subset datasets, despite the large sequencing depth.

TCR CDR3 regions were amplified from genomic DNA by multiplex PCR using the deep immunoSEQ assay. Extracted genomic DNA from each cell subset was spread evenly across all wells of several immunoSEQ 96-well plates, with each plate serving as a replicate. For sorted subsets, around 0.2 ug genomic DNA, equal to some 28,000 T cell genomes, was loaded into each replicate PCR. The purified libraries were quantified using a Qubit 3.0 fluorometer, sized with a Bioanalyzer 2100, and then quantified again using the KAPA Library Quantification kit. Every immunoSEQ 96-well plate was sequenced on a dedicated single-read 150-cycle Illumina NextSeq 550 flow cell. Turning to the authors' computational methods: Because only junctional sequences without quality scores were contained in the immunoSEQ output, filtering matching that applied to full-length reads could not be performed. Sequences were annotated with PyIR, a Python wrapper for IgBLAST v1.9, and V/J genes and CDR3 were assigned using IMGT germline references. Reads were filtered out if the reads had weak V/J assignments (E-value above 1e-6), no CDR3, stop codons, out-of-frame junctions, or ambiguous translated residues. V3J clonotypes were defined as sequences sharing the same inferred V gene, J gene, and CDR3 amino acid sequence. The percentage overlap between two repertoires was calculated by dividing the number of shared unique clonotypes by the size of the smaller repertoire. Three approaches were used to assess repertoire richness: RTK rarefaction, the Chao1 estimator, and Recon v2.1 estimates of unobserved clonotypes. For all TCRbeta clonotypes obtained by the gDNA method from a handful of donors, generation probabilities were computed with OLGA. Entries here come from immuneACCESS through TCRdb and include only in-frame sequences with V and J called. Some clones fail to appear in such tables; in the studies checked, an unresolved V gene covers under half of the shortfall, and the cause of the remainder is unknown. Clone size and the V and J calls come from that table; the DNA yielded D and trimming. The sample table shows fewer than 1.6 million clones, and approximately 98.5% are seen once. Clones ranked in the top ten supply around 0.38% of the sample.

The sequence joins TRBV5-1 to TRBJ1-4, and TRBD1 aligns with 7 junction nucleotides. Sequencing was performed on naive CD4+ T cells sorted from blood. This sample's cell subset or site label indicates: CD45RA+ positively selected. This receptor was identified in a young man in good health. The nucleotide sequence is given as TGCGCCAGCAGCTTGCTTGGGACAGAGAATGAAAAACTGTTTTTT. The encoded protein is CASSLLGTENEKLFF. The full variable domain, with segments outside the CDR3 supplied by the reference TRBV5-1 and TRBJ1-4 proteins, appears as KAGVTQTPRYLIKTRGQQVTLSCSPISGHRSVSWYQQTPGQGLQFLFEYFSETQRNKGNFPGRFSGRQFSNSRSEMNVSTLELGDSALYLCASSLLGTENEKLFFGSGTQLSVL.